These 2 T cell receptor beta chains originate from one sample sequenced in a study of human T cells and chemical hapten exposure. As for time point: patch test 2, 6 weeks after DPC sensitization. As to treatment: therapeutic diphenylcyclopropenone sensitization with weekly scalp DPC. In TCRdb, the RACE reads were re-called with MiXCR into one record per CDR3 protein. The data hold over 70,000 distinct CDR3 sequences, with around 10% observed a single time. The specimen was whole blood, collected in connection with sensitization to the hapten diphenylcyclopropenone (DPC). The origin of the receptors is a man aged 18 to 30 with alopecia areata. Some clones in this sample may be carry-over from other donors' samples.

This clonotype showed up many times. The rearrangement links TRBV11-2 to TRBJ1-1; 7 nucleotides align to TRBD1. Germline CDR1 and CDR2: SGHAT and FQNNGV. CDR3 length: 15 residues. V was pared by 2 bases and J by 4 bases, with 7 bases of the junction left unmatched. The CDR3 loop is CASSLSGRGLTEAFF. The CDR3 DNA follows: TGTGCCAGCAGCTTAAGTGGAAGGGGGCTCACTGAAGCTTTCTTT.

This clonotype was counted between two and nine times. This chain joins TRBV19 and TRBJ2-3; 9 bases line up with TRBD1. V shed 11 bases and J 4 bases; nucleotides not matched to a gene: 10. The CDR3 runs to 14 residues. The germline V gene encodes CDR1 LNHDA and CDR2 SQIVND (reference sequence). CDR3 in amino acids: CAARDRDRADTQYF. In DNA form, the CDR3 reads TGTGCCGCCCGGGACAGGGATAGGGCAGATACGCAGTATTTT.